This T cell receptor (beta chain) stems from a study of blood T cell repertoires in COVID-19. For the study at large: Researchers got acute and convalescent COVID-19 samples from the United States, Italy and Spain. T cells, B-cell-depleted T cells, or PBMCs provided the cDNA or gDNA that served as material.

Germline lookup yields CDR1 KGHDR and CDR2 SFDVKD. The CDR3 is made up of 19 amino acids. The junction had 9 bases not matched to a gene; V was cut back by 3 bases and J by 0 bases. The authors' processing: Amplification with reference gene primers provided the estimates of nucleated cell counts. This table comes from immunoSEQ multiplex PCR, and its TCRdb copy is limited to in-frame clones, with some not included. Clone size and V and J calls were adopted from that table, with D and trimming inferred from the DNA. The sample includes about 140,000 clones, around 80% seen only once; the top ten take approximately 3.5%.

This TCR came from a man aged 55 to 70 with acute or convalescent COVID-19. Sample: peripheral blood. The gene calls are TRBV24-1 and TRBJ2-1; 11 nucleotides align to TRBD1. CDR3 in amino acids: CATSDAGTGGSFSYNEQFF. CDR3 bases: TGTGCCACCAGTGATGCCGGGACAGGGGGATCATTCTCCTACAATGAGCAGTTCTTC.